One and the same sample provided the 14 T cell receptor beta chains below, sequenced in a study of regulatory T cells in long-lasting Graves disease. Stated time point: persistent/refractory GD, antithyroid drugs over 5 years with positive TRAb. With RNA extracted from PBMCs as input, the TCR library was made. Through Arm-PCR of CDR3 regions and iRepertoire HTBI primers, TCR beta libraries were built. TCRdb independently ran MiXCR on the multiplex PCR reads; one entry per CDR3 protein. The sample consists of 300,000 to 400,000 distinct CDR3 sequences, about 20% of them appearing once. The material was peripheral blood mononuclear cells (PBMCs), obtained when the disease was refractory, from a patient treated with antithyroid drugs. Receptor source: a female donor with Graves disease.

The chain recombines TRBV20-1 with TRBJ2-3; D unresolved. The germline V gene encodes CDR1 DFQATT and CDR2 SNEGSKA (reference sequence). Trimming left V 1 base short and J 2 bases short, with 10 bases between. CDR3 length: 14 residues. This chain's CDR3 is CSARGHSYTDTQYF. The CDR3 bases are TGCAGTGCTAGAGGGCACAGTTACACAGATACGCAGTATTTT.

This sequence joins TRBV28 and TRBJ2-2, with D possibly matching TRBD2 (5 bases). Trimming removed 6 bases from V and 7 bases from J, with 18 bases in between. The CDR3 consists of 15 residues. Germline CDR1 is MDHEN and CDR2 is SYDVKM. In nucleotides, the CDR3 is TGTGCCAGCAGCTCTAGCTCGCCCCGTCGCGGGGAGCTGTTTTTT. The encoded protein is CASSSSSPRRGELFF.

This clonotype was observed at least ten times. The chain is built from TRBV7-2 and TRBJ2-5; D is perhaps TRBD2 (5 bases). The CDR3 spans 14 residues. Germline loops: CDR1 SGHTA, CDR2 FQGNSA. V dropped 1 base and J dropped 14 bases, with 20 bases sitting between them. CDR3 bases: TGTGCCAGCAGCTTAGATTCCGAGGGCGCTCCCCTTTACTTC. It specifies CASSLDSEGAPLYF. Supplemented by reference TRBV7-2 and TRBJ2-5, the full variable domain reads GAGVSQSPSNKVTEKGKDVELRCDPISGHTALYWYRQSLGQGLEFLIYFQGNSAPDKSGLPSDRFSAERTGGSVSTLTIQRTQQEDSAVYLCASSLDSEGAPLYFGPGTRLLVL.

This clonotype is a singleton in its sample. CDR3 protein: CASSLLDRTDTQYF. For the CDR3, the DNA is TGTGCCAGCAGCCTCCTGGACCGCACAGATACGCAGTATTTT. V gene TRBV3-1 combines with J gene TRBJ2-3; no definite D call. Trimming cost V 4 bases and J 1 base, with 9 bases left between them. The CDR3 loop spans 14 amino acids. Germline values: CDR1 LGHDT, CDR2 YNNKEL (reference sequence).

For the CDR3, the DNA is TGCGCCAGCAGCCGTACACAGGATTCCTATGGCTACACCTTC. Translating gives CASSRTQDSYGYTF. The chain combines TRBV5-1 with TRBJ1-2, with TRBD1 as a possible D gene (5 bases). Trimming took off 4 bases at V and 4 bases at J, with 14 bases between the two ends. Germline V gene data show CDR1 as SGHRS and CDR2 as YFSETQ. The CDR3 runs to 14 residues.

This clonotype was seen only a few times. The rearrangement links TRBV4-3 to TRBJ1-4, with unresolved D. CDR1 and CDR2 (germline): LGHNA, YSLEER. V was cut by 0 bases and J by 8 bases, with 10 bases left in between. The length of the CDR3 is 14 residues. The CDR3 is CASSQDRELEKLFF. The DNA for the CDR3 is TGCGCCAGCAGCCAAGATAGGGAGCTAGAAAAACTGTTTTTT.

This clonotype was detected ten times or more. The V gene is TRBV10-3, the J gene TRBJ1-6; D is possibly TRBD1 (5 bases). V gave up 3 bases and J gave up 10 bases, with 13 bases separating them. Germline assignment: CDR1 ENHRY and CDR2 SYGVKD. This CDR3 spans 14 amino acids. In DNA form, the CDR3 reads TGTGCCATCAGTGACCGGGACCTCGGGTCACCCCTCCACTTT. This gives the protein CAISDRDLGSPLHF.

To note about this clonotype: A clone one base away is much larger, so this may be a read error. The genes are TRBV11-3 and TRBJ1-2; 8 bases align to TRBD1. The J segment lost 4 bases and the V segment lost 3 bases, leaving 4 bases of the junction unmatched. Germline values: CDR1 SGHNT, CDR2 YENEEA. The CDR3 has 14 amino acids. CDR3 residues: CASSFYRGAYGYTF. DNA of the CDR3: TGTGCCAGCAGCTTTTACAGGGGGGCCTATGGCTACACCTTC.

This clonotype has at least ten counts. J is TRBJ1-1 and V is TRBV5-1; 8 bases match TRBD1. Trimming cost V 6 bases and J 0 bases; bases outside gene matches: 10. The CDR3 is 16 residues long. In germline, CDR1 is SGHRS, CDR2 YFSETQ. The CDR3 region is CASKTGTGTMNTEAFF. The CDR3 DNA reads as TGCGCCAGCAAAACCGGGACAGGTACTATGAACACTGAAGCTTTCTTT.

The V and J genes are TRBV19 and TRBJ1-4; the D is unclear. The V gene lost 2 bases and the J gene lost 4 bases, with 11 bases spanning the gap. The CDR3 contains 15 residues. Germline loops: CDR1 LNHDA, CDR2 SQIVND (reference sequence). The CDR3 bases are TGTGCCAGTAGTATAAGTGACGGAAGTAATGAAAAACTGTTTTTT. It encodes CASSISDGSNEKLFF.

CDR3 in amino acids: CASSDGKGLNYEQYF. CDR3 nucleotides: TGTGCCAGCAGCGACGGAAAGGGACTGAACTACGAGCAGTACTTC. The chain couples TRBV7-9 to TRBJ2-7, with D possibly TRBD2 on 6 matching bases. Deletions cut 5 bases from V and 3 bases from J, with 17 bases between. The CDR3 consists of 15 residues. The germline CDR1 and CDR2 sequences are SEHNR and FQNEAQ (reference sequence).

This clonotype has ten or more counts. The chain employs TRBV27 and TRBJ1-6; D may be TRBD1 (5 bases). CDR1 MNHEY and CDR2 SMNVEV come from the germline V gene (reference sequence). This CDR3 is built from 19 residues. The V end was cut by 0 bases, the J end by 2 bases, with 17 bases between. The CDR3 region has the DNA TGTGCCAGCAGTTTATCGAATCGTGGGGCAGGCACCTATAATTCACCCCTCCACTTT. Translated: CASSLSNRGAGTYNSPLHF.

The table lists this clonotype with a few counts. In nucleotides, the CDR3 is TGTGCCAGCAGCCGACTAGCGGACATCTCCTACGAGCAGTACTTC. It translates to CASSRLADISYEQYF. The V and J genes are TRBV6-1 and TRBJ2-7; 9 bases map to TRBD2. The CDR3 is made up of 15 amino acids. The germline CDR1 and CDR2 sequences are MNHNS and SASEGT. The V segment lost 6 bases and the J segment 0 bases; nucleotides outside the gene matches: 6.

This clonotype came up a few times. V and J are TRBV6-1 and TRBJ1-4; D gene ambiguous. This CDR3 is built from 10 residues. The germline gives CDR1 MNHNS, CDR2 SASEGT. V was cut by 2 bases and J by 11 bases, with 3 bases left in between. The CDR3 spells CASSELKLFF. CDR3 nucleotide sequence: TGTGCCAGCAGTGAATTGAAACTGTTTTTT.